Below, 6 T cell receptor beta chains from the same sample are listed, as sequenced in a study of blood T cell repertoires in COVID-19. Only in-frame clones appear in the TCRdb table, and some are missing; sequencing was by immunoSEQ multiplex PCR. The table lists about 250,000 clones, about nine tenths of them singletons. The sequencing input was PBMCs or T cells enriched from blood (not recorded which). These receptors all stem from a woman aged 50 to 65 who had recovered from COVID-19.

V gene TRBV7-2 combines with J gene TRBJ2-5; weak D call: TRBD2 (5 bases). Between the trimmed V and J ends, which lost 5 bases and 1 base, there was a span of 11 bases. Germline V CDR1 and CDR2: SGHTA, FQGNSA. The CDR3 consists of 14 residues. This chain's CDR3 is CASSRRSSQETQYF. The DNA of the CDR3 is TGTGCCAGCAGCCGGAGGAGTAGCCAAGAGACCCAGTACTTC.

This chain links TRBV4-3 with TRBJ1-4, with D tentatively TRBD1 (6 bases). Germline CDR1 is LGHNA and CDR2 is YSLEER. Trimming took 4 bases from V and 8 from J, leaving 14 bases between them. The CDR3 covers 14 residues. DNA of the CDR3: TGCGCCAGCAGCCCCGGGGGGGCCGGGGAAAAACTGTTTTTT. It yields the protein CASSPGGAGEKLFF.

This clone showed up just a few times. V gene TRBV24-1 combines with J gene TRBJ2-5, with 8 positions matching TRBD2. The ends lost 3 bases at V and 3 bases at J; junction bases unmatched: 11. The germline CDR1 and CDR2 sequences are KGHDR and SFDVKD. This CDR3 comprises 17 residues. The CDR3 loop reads CATSDRKSGTREETQYF. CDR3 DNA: TGTGCCACCAGTGATCGCAAATCCGGGACTAGGGAAGAGACCCAGTACTTC.

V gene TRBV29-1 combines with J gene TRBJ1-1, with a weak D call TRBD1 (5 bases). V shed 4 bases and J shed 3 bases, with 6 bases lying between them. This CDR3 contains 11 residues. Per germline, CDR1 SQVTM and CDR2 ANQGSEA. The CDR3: CSVVGHTEAFF. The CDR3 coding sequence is TGCAGCGTTGTGGGGCACACTGAAGCTTTCTTT. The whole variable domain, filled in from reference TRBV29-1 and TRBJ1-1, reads SAVISQKPSRDICQRGTSLTIQCQVDSQVTMMFWYRQQPGQSLTLIATANQGSEATYESGFVIDKFPISRPNLTFSTLTVSNMSPEDSSIYLCSVVGHTEAFFGQGTRLTVV.

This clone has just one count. The CDR3 is CASSRESSGRADTQYF. The CDR3 DNA follows: TGTGCCAGCAGCAGAGAATCAAGCGGGAGGGCAGATACGCAGTATTTT. This chain connects TRBV7-2 to TRBJ2-3; 10 nucleotides match TRBD2. There are 16 residues in the CDR3. The V gene's germline CDR1 is SGHTA and CDR2 FQGNSA. V lost 5 bases, J lost 4 bases, and 9 bases stayed unmatched.

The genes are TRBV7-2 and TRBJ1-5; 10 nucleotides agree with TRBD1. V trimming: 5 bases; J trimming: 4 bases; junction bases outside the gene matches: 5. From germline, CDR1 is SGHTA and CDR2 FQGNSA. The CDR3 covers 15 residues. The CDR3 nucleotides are TGTGCCAGCAGCGGGACAGGGGTTGGAAATCAGCCCCAGCATTTT. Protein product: CASSGTGVGNQPQHF.